This T cell receptor beta chain was obtained from a study of blood T cell repertoires in COVID-19. Study overall: The United States, Italy and Spain supplied acute and convalescent COVID-19 samples. In each case, the material was cDNA or gDNA derived from T cells, B-cell-depleted T cells, or PBMCs.

From germline, CDR1 is WSHSY and CDR2 SAAADI. The V gene lost 0 bases and the J gene lost 9 bases, with 15 bases spanning the gap. The CDR3 contains 15 residues. Clones were read by immunoSEQ multiplex PCR, and TCRdb kept only the in-frame ones, dropping some. Here the sample spans approximately 120,000 clones, under 85% being singletons. This study enrolled people aged about 18 to 95 from under 25 US geographic areas. Cohort 3 donors counted as recovered after two negative PCRs, clearance, or resolved symptoms. The receptor was derived from a man aged 30 to 39 who had recovered from COVID-19. The sequenced material came from PBMCs or T cells enriched from blood (not recorded which). The chain joins TRBV10-2 to TRBJ1-5; D is unclear. The CDR3, as DNA: TGCGCCAGCAGTGAGTCCGACACCTTGAGAGTGCCCCAGCATTTT. This sequence encodes CASSESDTLRVPQHF.